Listed below are T cell receptor beta chains from one sample, sequenced in a study of CD8 T cells in ankylosing spondylitis. TCRdb reanalysed the 5' RACE reads using MiXCR and keeps one entry per CDR3 protein. The table has 250,000 to 400,000 distinct CDR3 sequences, roughly 10% seen once. The sample taken for sequencing was blood, either unsorted or a sorted T cell fraction (not recorded which). The receptors were gathered from a female donor with ankylosing spondylitis or in good health (not recorded which). The CDR3 runs from the conserved cysteine through the conserved F or W. A D gene is named only where the DNA matches it firmly. Only some rows state a clone size, as once, few, many or a class for expanded clones.

d_call,clone_size,j_call,v_call,cdr3_aa,cdr3_nt
TRBD1,NA,TRBJ2-3,TRBV11-2,CASSLGGAGTGIADTQYF,TGTGCCAGCAGCTTAGGGGGTGCGGGGACAGGGATAGCAGATACGCAGTATTTT
NA,many,TRBJ2-1,TRBV3-1,CASSPFQYNEQFF,TGTGCCAGCAGCCCGTTCCAATACAATGAGCAGTTCTTC
NA,many,TRBJ1-1,TRBV5-1,CASSSGINTEAFF,TGCGCCAGCAGCTCGGGGATTAACACTGAAGCTTTCTTT
TRBD2,few,TRBJ2-1,TRBV13,CASSFGYGEGYNEQFF,TGTGCCAGCAGCTTCGGGTACGGGGAGGGCTACAATGAGCAGTTCTTC
TRBD2,many,TRBJ2-1,TRBV5-1,CASSLAGTSGDYNEQFF,TGCGCCAGCAGCTTGGCCGGGACTAGCGGGGACTACAATGAGCAGTTCTTC
NA,many,TRBJ2-3,TRBV5-1,CASSLGDSTDTQYF,TGCGCCAGCAGTCTGGGGGACAGCACAGATACGCAGTATTTT
TRBD1,few,TRBJ2-7,TRBV5-1,CASSLPSDRGEQYF,TGCGCCAGCAGCTTGCCCTCAGACAGGGGCGAGCAGTACTTC
TRBD1,NA,TRBJ1-2,TRBV29-1,CSVPRTGIYGYTF,TGCAGCGTCCCAAGGACAGGGATCTATGGCTACACCTTC
NA,NA,TRBJ1-2,TRBV12-3/TRBV12-4,CASTMTGYYDYTF,TGTGCCAGCACCATGACAGGATACTATGACTACACCTTC
NA,NA,TRBJ1-5,TRBV28,CASSPRGLSEPQHF,TGTGCCAGCAGTCCCCGGGGACTAAGTGAGCCCCAGCATTTT
TRBD1,few,TRBJ2-1,TRBV7-3,CASSLEQGIGQFF,TGTGCCAGCAGCTTAGAACAGGGGATCGGGCAGTTCTTC
NA,many,TRBJ2-3,TRBV7-2,CASSLAFRDTQYF,TGTGCCAGCAGCTTAGCCTTCCGAGATACGCAGTATTTT
NA,few,TRBJ1-1,TRBV6-6,CASSYRRNEAFF,TGTGCCAGCAGTTACCGACGGAATGAAGCTTTCTTT
NA,many,TRBJ2-3,TRBV20-1,CSAWLGSLADTQYF,TGCAGTGCTTGGTTGGGGAGTCTGGCGGATACGCAGTATTTT
TRBD1,many,TRBJ2-7,TRBV20-1,CSAARQGSYEQYF,TGCAGTGCAGCCAGACAGGGTTCTTACGAGCAGTACTTC
NA,few,TRBJ1-5,TRBV29-1,CSVGRGSNQPQHF,TGCAGCGTTGGAAGGGGGAGCAATCAGCCCCAGCATTTT
NA,many,TRBJ2-7,TRBV28,CASSSGQSYEQYF,TGTGCCAGCAGTTCAGGACAGTCCTACGAGCAGTACTTC
NA,NA,TRBJ2-2,TRBV30,CAWGGTNTGELFF,TGTGCCTGGGGGGGGACTAACACCGGGGAGCTGTTTTTT
NA,few,TRBJ1-2,TRBV12-3/TRBV12-4,CASDGGGYGYTF,TGTGCCAGCGACGGGGGAGGCTATGGCTACACCTTC
NA,many,TRBJ2-5,TRBV4-3,CASSQVGQETQYF,TGCGCCAGCAGCCAAGTAGGTCAAGAGACCCAGTACTTC
NA,many,TRBJ2-7,TRBV5-5,CASSLDLSYEQYF,TGTGCCAGCAGCTTGGATCTCTCCTACGAGCAGTACTTC
TRBD1,few,TRBJ2-3,TRBV12-3/TRBV12-4,CASSVPGGERVNRDTQYF,TGTGCCAGCAGCGTCCCAGGGGGCGAGCGGGTGAATCGGGATACGCAGTATTTT
NA,NA,TRBJ2-7,TRBV20-1,CSASDRAGASYEQYF,TGCAGTGCTAGCGATCGGGCGGGCGCCTCCTACGAGCAGTACTTC
TRBD2,NA,TRBJ2-7,TRBV14,CASSPRLAGVYEQYF,TGTGCCAGCAGCCCACGACTAGCGGGAGTGTACGAGCAGTACTTC
NA,many,TRBJ1-5,TRBV6-1,CASNIYADSNQPQHF,TGTGCCAGCAATATATACGCTGATAGCAATCAGCCCCAGCATTTT
TRBD2,many,TRBJ2-7,TRBV20-1,CSARDPLAGGKEQYF,TGCAGTGCTAGAGATCCTCTAGCGGGAGGAAAAGAGCAGTACTTC
NA,few,TRBJ2-5,TRBV28,CASRVRTDWYQETQYF,TGTGCCAGCAGAGTCAGGACAGATTGGTACCAAGAGACCCAGTACTTC
NA,NA,TRBJ2-2,TRBV7-9,CASSSFGTERTGELFF,TGTGCCAGCAGCTCATTCGGGACGGAGAGGACCGGGGAGCTGTTTTTT
NA,few,TRBJ1-6,TRBV15,CATSRDPRGNSPLHF,TGTGCCACCAGCAGAGATCCGCGCGGGAATTCACCCCTCCACTTT
TRBD1,many,TRBJ1-4,TRBV5-1,CASSPGTGPGEKLFF,TGCGCCAGCAGCCCCGGGACAGGGCCGGGGGAAAAACTGTTTTTT
NA,many,TRBJ2-5,TRBV5-1,CASSPDSVQETQYF,TGCGCCAGCAGCCCAGACAGCGTTCAAGAGACCCAGTACTTC
NA,NA,TRBJ1-5,TRBV7-9,CASSLGGGGLPQHF,TGTGCCAGCAGCTTAGGAGGAGGAGGCTTGCCCCAGCATTTT
TRBD1,NA,TRBJ1-1,TRBV5-5,CASSLGWAGGTEAFF,TGTGCCAGCAGCTTGGGTTGGGCAGGGGGCACTGAAGCTTTCTTT
TRBD2,few,TRBJ2-5,TRBV3-1,CASSQGRLAGQETQYF,TGTGCCAGCAGCCAAGGGCGATTAGCGGGGCAAGAGACCCAGTACTTC
TRBD1,NA,TRBJ1-5,TRBV20-1,CSAHRGRGGNQPQHF,TGCAGTGCCCACAGGGGCAGGGGCGGCAATCAGCCCCAGCATTTT
NA,NA,TRBJ2-7,TRBV20-1,CSARGAAHDYEQYF,TGCAGTGCTAGGGGGGCAGCGCACGACTACGAGCAGTACTTC
NA,many,TRBJ1-5,TRBV6-1,CASRQLGRSSNQPQHF,TGTGCCAGCAGGCAACTTGGACGGTCAAGCAATCAGCCCCAGCATTTT
TRBD2,many,TRBJ2-5,TRBV20-1,CSARDVRLALSETQYF,TGCAGTGCTAGAGATGTGAGACTAGCGTTATCAGAGACCCAGTACTTC
NA,NA,TRBJ1-6,TRBV5-1,CASSLAGRDNSPLHF,TGCGCCAGCAGCTTGGCGGGCAGGGATAATTCACCCCTCCACTTT
NA,NA,TRBJ2-2,TRBV20-1,CWARDQAEGGRANTGELFF,TGCTGGGCTAGAGATCAAGCGGAGGGGGGGCGGGCGAACACCGGGGAGCTGTTTTTT
TRBD1,many,TRBJ1-4,TRBV5-1,CASSYRGGEKLFF,TGCGCCAGCAGTTACAGGGGTGGCGAAAAACTGTTTTTT
NA,many,TRBJ1-5,TRBV5-1,CASSPRTAANQPQHF,TGCGCCAGCAGCCCAAGGACAGCCGCGAATCAGCCCCAGCATTTT
NA,many,TRBJ2-4,TRBV10-2,CASSYSTIAKNIQYF,TGCGCCAGCAGTTACAGTACGATCGCCAAAAACATTCAGTACTTC
NA,NA,TRBJ2-7,TRBV12-3/TRBV12-4,CASSPLARGYEQYF,TGTGCCAGCAGCCCGTTAGCCCGGGGCTACGAGCAGTACTTC
NA,few,TRBJ1-2,TRBV2,CASSEERTDSYGYTF,TGTGCCAGCAGTGAAGAAAGGACAGATAGCTATGGCTACACCTTC
TRBD2,NA,TRBJ2-4,TRBV3-1,CASSLGLAGDGNIQYF,TGTGCCAGCAGCCTAGGACTAGCGGGAGACGGGAACATTCAGTACTTC
NA,many,TRBJ2-1,TRBV24-1,CATGEGSGPYNEQFF,TGTGCCACCGGAGAGGGTAGCGGACCCTACAATGAGCAGTTCTTC
NA,many,TRBJ1-5,TRBV5-5,CASSLVGALGNQPQHF,TGTGCCAGCAGCTTGGTGGGGGCATTGGGGAATCAGCCCCAGCATTTT